Given below is one T cell receptor (beta chain) in context. The primer mix had 60 Vbeta and 13 Jbeta primers. Here immunoSEQ multiplex PCR was the method, and the copy in TCRdb shows in-frame clones only, minus some. The data hold around 140,000 clones, with around 80% observed a single time. These data come from a study of cytomegalovirus exposure and HLA in healthy donors. Germline lookup yields CDR1 GTSNPN and CDR2 SVGIG (reference sequence). CDR3 length: 14 amino acids. V shed 4 bases and J shed 0 bases, with 13 bases lying between them. The sequence derives from a middle-aged man in good health and CMV-seronegative. The chain recombines TRBV30 with TRBJ2-7; TRBD1 might be the D (5 bases). The sample was PBMCs. In nucleotides, the CDR3 is TGTGCCTGGAAGTGGCAGGGTAGCTCCTACGAGCAGTACTTC. It translates to CAWKWQGSSYEQYF.